Listed below are T cell receptor beta chains from one sample, sequenced in a study of blood T cell repertoires in COVID-19. The data were produced by immunoSEQ multiplex PCR, yet TCRdb's version contains in-frame clones alone and is incomplete. The sample yields roughly 120,000 clones, approximately 79% seen once. Sequenced: peripheral blood. The source is a man in his fifties with acute or convalescent COVID-19. Both conserved end residues are part of each CDR3. Fields, in order: D gene, V gene, clone size, J gene, CDR3 protein, CDR3 DNA. A D gene is named only where the DNA matches it firmly. Size is stated for part of the rows, as once, few or many counts, or as a class when the clone is expanded.

TRBD2	TRBV18	few	TRBJ2-7	CASSPGTSGVSSYEQYF	TGTGCCAGCTCACCTGGGACTAGCGGGGTTAGCTCCTACGAGCAGTACTTC
TRBD1	TRBV5-1	.	TRBJ1-1	CASSLSSRGDTEAFF	TGCGCCAGCAGCTTGTCCTCCAGGGGGGACACTGAAGCTTTCTTT
.	TRBV27	.	TRBJ2-5	CASSFGVGYQETQYF	TGTGCCAGCAGTTTCGGGGTGGGGTACCAAGAGACCCAGTACTTC
TRBD1	TRBV4-1	.	TRBJ2-1	CASSLPATGDNEQFF	TGCGCCAGCAGCCTGCCGGCGACAGGGGACAATGAGCAGTTCTTC
TRBD1	TRBV7-9	.	TRBJ2-2	CASSRQGVTGELFF	TGTGCCAGCAGCCGACAGGGTGTCACCGGGGAGCTGTTTTTT
.	TRBV9	.	TRBJ2-6	CASSVDGLRWANVLTF	TGTGCCAGCAGCGTAGACGGTTTACGCTGGGCCAACGTCCTGACTTTC
TRBD2	TRBV11-2	.	TRBJ2-3	CASTPLAGSTDTQYF	TGTGCCAGCACCCCACTAGCGGGGAGCACAGATACGCAGTATTTT
TRBD1	TRBV9	.	TRBJ1-1	CASSVDRGRTEAFF	TGTGCCAGCAGCGTAGACAGGGGGCGAACTGAAGCTTTCTTT
TRBD2	TRBV5-4	.	TRBJ2-5	CASSVRGGGETQYF	TGTGCCAGCAGCGTGCGGGGGGGCGGGGAGACCCAGTACTTC
.	TRBV2	many	TRBJ1-1	CASSEEANTEAFF	TGTGCCAGCAGTGAGGAGGCGAACACTGAAGCTTTCTTT
TRBD2	TRBV7-3	.	TRBJ2-2	CASSLEAGGRSTGELFF	TGTGCCAGCAGCTTAGAAGCGGGGGGTCGGTCGACCGGGGAGCTGTTTTTT
TRBD2	TRBV7-3	.	TRBJ2-1	CASSPTSGSYQFF	TGTGCCAGCAGCCCGACTAGCGGGAGTTATCAGTTCTTC
.	TRBV19	.	TRBJ2-5	CASSIEYKETQYF	TGTGCCAGTAGTATCGAGTATAAGGAGACCCAGTACTTC
TRBD2	TRBV9	.	TRBJ2-2	CASRGTSGGTNTGELFF	TGTGCCAGCAGAGGTACTAGCGGGGGGACGAACACCGGGGAGCTGTTTTTT
.	TRBV18	.	TRBJ2-5	CASSPPSPETQYF	TGTGCCAGCTCACCACCTTCCCCGGAGACCCAGTACTTC
.	TRBV6-5	.	TRBJ2-1	CASLEGGYNEQFF	TGTGCCAGCTTGGAGGGGGGGTACAATGAGCAGTTCTTC
.	TRBV5-5	.	TRBJ1-1	CASSLDWSTEAFF	TGTGCCAGCAGCTTGGACTGGAGCACTGAAGCTTTCTTT
.	TRBV10-3	.	TRBJ2-5	CAISEWDIQETQYF	TGTGCCATCAGTGAATGGGACATTCAAGAGACCCAGTACTTC
.	TRBV18	.	TRBJ1-5	CASSPDIDQPQHF	TGTGCCAGCTCACCGGACATCGATCAGCCCCAGCATTTT
.	TRBV6-1	.	TRBJ1-2	CASSEFQAGYTF	TGTGCCAGCAGTGAATTTCAGGCCGGCTACACCTTC
TRBD2	TRBV7-6	.	TRBJ2-3	CASSYGGGGTDTQYF	TGTGCCAGCAGCTACGGGGGGGGAGGAACAGATACGCAGTATTTT
TRBD2	TRBV19	.	TRBJ2-7	CASSITHGLAVGEQYF	TGTGCCAGTAGTATAACCCACGGACTAGCGGTTGGCGAGCAGTACTTC
TRBD2	TRBV5-1	.	TRBJ2-7	CASSKSGLAGVSYEQYF	TGCGCCAGCAGCAAGTCTGGACTAGCGGGGGTTTCCTACGAGCAGTACTTC
.	TRBV6-2/TRBV6-3	.	TRBJ2-5	CASSWRGPPQETQYF	TGTGCCAGCAGTTGGAGGGGGCCTCCCCAAGAGACCCAGTACTTC
.	TRBV29-1	.	TRBJ2-5	CSVESGRGETQYF	TGCAGCGTTGAATCGGGGAGAGGGGAGACCCAGTACTTC
TRBD1	TRBV12-5	.	TRBJ1-6	CASGLLTGQYNSPLHF	TGTGCTAGTGGTTTGCTTACGGGACAGTATAATTCACCCCTCCACTTT
.	TRBV12-3/TRBV12-4	.	TRBJ2-5	CASSLVIVGAQYF	TGTGCCAGCAGTTTAGTGATAGTAGGGGCCCAGTACTTC
.	TRBV19	.	TRBJ1-5	CASSIIGGSSNQPQHF	TGTGCCAGTAGTATTATCGGGGGGTCGAGCAATCAGCCCCAGCATTTT